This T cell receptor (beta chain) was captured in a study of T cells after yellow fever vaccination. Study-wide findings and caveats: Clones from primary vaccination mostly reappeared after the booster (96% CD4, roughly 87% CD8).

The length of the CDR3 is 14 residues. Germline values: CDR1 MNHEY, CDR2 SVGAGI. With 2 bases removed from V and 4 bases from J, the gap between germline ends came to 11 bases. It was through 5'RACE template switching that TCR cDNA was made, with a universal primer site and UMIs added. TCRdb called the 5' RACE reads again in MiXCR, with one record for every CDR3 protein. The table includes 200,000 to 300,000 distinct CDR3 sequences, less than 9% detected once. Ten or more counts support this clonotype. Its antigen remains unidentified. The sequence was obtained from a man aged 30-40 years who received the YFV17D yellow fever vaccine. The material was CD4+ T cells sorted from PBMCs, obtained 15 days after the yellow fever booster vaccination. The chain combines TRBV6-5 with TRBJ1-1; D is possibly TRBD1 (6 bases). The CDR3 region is CASSYGGAVTEAFF. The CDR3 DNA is TGTGCCAGCAGTTACGGGGGGGCTGTCACTGAAGCTTTCTTT.